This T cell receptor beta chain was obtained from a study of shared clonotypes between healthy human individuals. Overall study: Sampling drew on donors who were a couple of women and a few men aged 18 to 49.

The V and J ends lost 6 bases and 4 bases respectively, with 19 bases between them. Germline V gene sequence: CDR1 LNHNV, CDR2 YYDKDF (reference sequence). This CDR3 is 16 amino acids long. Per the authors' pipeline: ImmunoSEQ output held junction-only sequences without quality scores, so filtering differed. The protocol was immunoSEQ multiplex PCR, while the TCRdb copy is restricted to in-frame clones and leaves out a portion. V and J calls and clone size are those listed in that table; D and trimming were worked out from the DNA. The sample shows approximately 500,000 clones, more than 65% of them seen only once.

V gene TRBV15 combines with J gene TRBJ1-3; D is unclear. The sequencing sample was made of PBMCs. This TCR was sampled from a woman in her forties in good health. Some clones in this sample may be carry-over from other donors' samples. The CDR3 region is CATRKREVGYGNTIYF. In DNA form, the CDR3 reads TGTGCCACCAGGAAGCGTGAGGTTGGGTACGGAAACACCATATATTTT.